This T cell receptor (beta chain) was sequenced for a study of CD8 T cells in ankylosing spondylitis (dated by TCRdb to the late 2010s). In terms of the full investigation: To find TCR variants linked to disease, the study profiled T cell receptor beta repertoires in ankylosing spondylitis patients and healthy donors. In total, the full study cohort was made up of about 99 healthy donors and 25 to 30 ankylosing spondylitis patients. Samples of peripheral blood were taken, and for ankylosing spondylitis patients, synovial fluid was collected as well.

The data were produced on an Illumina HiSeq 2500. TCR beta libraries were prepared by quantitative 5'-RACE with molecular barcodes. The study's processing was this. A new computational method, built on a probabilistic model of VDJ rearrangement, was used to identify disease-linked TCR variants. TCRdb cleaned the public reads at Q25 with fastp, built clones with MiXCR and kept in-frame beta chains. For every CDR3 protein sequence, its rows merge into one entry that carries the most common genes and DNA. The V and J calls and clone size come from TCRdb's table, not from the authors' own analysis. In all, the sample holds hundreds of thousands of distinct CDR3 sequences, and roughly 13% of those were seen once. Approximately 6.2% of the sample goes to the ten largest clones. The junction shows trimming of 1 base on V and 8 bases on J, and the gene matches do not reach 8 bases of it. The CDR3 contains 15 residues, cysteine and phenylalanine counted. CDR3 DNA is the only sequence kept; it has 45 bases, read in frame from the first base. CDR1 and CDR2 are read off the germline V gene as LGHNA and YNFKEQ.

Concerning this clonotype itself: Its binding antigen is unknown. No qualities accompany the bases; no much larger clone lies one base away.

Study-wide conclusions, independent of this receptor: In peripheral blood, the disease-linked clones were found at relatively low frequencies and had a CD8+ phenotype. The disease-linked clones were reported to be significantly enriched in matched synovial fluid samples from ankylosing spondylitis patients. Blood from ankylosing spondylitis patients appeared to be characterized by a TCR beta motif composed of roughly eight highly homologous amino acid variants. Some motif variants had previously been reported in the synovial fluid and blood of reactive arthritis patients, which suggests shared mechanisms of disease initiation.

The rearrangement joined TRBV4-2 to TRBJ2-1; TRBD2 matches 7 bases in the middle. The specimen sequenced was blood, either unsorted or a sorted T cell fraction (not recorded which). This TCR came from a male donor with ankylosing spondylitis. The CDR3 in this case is CASSQVFWGGDEQFF. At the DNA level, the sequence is TGTGCCAGCAGCCAAGTATTCTGGGGGGGTGATGAGCAGTTCTTC.